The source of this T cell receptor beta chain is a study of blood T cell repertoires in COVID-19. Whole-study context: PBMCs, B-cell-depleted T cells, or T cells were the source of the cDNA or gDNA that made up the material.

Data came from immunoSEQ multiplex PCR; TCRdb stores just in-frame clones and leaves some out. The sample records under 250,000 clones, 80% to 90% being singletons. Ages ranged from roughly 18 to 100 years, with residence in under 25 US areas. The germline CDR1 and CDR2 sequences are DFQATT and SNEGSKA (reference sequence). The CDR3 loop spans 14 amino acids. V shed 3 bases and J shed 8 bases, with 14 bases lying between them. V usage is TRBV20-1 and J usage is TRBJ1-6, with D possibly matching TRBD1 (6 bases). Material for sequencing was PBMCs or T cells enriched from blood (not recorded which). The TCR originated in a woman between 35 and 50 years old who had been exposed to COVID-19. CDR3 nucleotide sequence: TGCAGTGCTAGTTCCGGGGGGGGCGATTCACCCCTCCACTTT. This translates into CSASSGGGDSPLHF.